This TCR beta chain was documented in a study of CD8+CD57+ T cells in acquired aplastic anemia. Study-wide results and caveats: Significant differences in CD8+ Simpson's diversity were not observed between patients and controls. In common between the patients and the controls were nearly 30 CD8+ CDR3 sequences.

Concerning this clonotype itself: Antigen specificity is unknown. A junction boundary mismatches the germline segment, possibly from a read error.

Genomic DNA served as template for TCR beta VDJ and CDR3 profiling. TCRdb fed the reads into MiXCR, producing one record per CDR3 protein. The sample has 250,000 to 300,000 distinct CDR3 sequences; 55% to 60% are singletons. In germline, CDR1 is LNHNV, CDR2 YYDKDF (reference sequence). This CDR3 comprises 16 residues. The chain employs TRBV15 and TRBJ2-5, with D tentatively TRBD1 (5 bases). This sequence originates from a human donor with severe aplastic anemia or a healthy control (not recorded which). The sequencing sample was made of sorted CD4+, CD8+, or CD8+CD57+ T cells (not recorded which) from PBMCs. The CDR3 sequence: CASSRDQEGVGETQYF. CDR3 coding DNA: TGTGCCTCCAGCAGAGATCAGGAAGGGGTGGGAGAGACCCAGTACTTC.